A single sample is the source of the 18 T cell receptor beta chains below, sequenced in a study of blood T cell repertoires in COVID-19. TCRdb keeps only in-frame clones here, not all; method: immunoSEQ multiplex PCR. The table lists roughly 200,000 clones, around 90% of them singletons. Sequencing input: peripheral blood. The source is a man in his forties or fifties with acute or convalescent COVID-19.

The CDR3 loop is CASRRGGSTDTQYF. The CDR3 DNA sequence: TGTGCCAGCAGGCGCGGGGGAAGCACAGATACGCAGTATTTT. This sequence joins TRBV14 and TRBJ2-3; TRBD2 matches 7 bases. This CDR3 is 14 amino acids long. After removal of 6 bases from V and 0 bases from J, the junction contained 3 bases not matched to a gene. The germline CDR1 and CDR2 sequences are SGHDN and FVKESK.

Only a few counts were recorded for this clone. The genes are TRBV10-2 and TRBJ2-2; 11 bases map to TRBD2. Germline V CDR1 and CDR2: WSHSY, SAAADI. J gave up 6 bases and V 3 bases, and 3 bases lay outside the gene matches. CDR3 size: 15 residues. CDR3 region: CASSELAGVSGELFF. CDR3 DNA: TGCGCCAGCAGTGAACTAGCGGGAGTCTCCGGGGAGCTGTTTTTT.

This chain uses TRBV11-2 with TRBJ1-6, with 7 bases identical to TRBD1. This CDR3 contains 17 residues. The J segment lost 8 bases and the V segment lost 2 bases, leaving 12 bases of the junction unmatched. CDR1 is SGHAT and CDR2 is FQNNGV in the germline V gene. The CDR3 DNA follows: TGTGCCAGCAGCTTAAGACAGGGCTGGACACGGGATTCACCCCTCCACTTT. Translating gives CASSLRQGWTRDSPLHF. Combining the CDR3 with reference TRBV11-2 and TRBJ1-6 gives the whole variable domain EAGVAQSPRYKIIEKRQSVAFWCNPISGHATLYWYQQILGQGPKLLIQFQNNGVVDDSQLPKDRFSAERLKGVDSTLKIQPAKLEDSAVYLCASSLRQGWTRDSPLHFGNGTRLTVT.

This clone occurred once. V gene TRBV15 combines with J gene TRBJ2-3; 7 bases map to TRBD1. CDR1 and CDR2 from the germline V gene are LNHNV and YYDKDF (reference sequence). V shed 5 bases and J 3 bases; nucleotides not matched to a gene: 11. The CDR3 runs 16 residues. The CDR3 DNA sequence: TGTGCCACCAGCGGAACCGGGACAGTAGGTACAGATACGCAGTATTTT. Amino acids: CATSGTGTVGTDTQYF.

The CDR3 protein is CASRTDPGGSQPQHF. DNA of the CDR3: TGCGCCAGCAGAACGGACCCAGGGGGCAGTCAGCCCCAGCATTTT. The V gene is TRBV5-1, the J gene TRBJ1-5; 8 positions match TRBD1. In germline, CDR1 is SGHRS, CDR2 YFSETQ. The CDR3 is made up of 15 amino acids. V was pared by 5 bases and J by 6 bases, with 10 bases of the junction left unmatched.

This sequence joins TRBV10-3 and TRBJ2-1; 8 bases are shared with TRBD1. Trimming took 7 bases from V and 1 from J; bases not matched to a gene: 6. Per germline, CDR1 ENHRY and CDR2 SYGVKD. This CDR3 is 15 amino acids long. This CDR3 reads CAINQGAFSYNEQFF. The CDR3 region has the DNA TGTGCCATCAACCAGGGGGCGTTTTCCTACAATGAGCAGTTCTTC.

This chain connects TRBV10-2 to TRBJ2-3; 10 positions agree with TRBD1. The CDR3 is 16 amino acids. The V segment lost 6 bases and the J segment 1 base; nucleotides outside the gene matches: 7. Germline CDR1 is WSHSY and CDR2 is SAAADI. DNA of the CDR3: TGCGCCAGCAGGAGAACTGGGACAGGGGGCACAGATACGCAGTATTTT. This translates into CASRRTGTGGTDTQYF.

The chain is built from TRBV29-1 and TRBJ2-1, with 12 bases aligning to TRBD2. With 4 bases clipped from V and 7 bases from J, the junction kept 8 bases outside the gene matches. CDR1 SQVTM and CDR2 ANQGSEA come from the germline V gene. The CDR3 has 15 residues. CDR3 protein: CSVVTSGSYKNEQFF. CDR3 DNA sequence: TGCAGCGTTGTGACTAGCGGGAGTTATAAAAATGAGCAGTTCTTC.

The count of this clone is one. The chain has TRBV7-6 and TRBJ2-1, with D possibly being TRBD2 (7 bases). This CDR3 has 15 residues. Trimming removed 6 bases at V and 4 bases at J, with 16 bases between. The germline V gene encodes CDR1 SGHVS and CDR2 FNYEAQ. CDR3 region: CASSTRGGQYNEQFF. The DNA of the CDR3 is TGTGCCAGCAGTACTCGCGGGGGCCAGTACAATGAGCAGTTCTTC.

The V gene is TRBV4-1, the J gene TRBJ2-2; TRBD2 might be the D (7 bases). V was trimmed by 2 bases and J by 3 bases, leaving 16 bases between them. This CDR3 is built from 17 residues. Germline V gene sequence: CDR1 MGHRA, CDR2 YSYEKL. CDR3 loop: CASSQPQGGADTGELFF. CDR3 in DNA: TGCGCCAGCAGCCAACCACAGGGAGGGGCTGACACCGGGGAGCTGTTTTTT.

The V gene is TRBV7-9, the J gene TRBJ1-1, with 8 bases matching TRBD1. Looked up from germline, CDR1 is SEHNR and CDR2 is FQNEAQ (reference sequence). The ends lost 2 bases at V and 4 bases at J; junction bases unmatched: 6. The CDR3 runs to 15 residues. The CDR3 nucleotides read TGTGCCAGCAGCTTATCCCAAGGACAGGGCACTGAAGCTTTCTTT. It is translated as CASSLSQGQGTEAFF.

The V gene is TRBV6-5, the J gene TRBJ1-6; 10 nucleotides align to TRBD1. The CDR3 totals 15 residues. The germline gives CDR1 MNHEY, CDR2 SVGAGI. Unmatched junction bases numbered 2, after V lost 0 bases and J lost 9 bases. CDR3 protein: CASSYSRTGGSPLHF. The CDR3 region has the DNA TGTGCCAGCAGTTACTCCCGGACAGGGGGTTCACCCCTCCACTTT.

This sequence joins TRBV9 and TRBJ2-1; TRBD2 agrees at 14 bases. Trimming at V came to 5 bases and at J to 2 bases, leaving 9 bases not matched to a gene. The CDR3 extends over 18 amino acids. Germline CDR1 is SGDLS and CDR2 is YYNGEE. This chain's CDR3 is CASSSTSGRAKAYNEQFF. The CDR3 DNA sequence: TGTGCCAGCAGTTCGACTAGCGGGAGGGCCAAGGCCTACAATGAGCAGTTCTTC.

As DNA, the CDR3 is TGCAGCGTTGAAATCCGGGATGAGCAGTTCTTC. Protein sequence: CSVEIRDEQFF. The gene calls are TRBV29-1 and TRBJ2-1; no definite D call. Trimming removed 2 bases at V and 8 bases at J, with 7 bases between. CDR3 length: 11 amino acids. Germline assignment: CDR1 SQVTM and CDR2 ANQGSEA.

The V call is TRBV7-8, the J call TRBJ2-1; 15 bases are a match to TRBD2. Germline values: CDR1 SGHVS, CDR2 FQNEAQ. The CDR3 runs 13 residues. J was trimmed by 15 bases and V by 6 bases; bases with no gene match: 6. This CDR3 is CASSFGLAGGVFF. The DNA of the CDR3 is TGTGCCAGCAGTTTTGGACTAGCGGGAGGGGTGTTCTTC. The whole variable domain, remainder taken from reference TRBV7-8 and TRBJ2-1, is GAGVSQSPRYKVAKRGQDVALRCDPISGHVSLFWYQQALGQGPEFLTYFQNEAQLDKSGLPSDRFFAERPEGSVSTLKIQRTQQEDSAVYLCASSFGLAGGVFFGPGTRLTVL.

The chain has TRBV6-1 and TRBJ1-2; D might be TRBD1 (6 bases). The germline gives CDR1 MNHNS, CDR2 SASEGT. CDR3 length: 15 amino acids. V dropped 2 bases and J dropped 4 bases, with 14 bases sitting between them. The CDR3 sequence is CASSESYRDPYGYTF. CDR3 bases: TGTGCCAGCAGTGAAAGCTACAGGGACCCCTATGGCTACACCTTC.

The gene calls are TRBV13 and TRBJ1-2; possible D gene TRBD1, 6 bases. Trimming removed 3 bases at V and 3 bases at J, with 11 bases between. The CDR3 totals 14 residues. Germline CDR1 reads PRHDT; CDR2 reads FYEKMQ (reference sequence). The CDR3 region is CASSFIKGDYGYTF. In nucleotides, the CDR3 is TGTGCCAGCAGCTTCATTAAGGGGGACTATGGCTACACCTTC.

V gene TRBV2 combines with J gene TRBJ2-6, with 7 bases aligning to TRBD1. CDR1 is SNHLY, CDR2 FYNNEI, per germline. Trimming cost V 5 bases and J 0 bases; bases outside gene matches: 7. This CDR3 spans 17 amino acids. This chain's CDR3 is CASSRDSLTSGANVLTF. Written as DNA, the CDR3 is TGTGCCAGCAGTCGGGACAGCCTGACCTCTGGGGCCAACGTCCTGACTTTC.